The 2 T cell receptor beta chains in this list originate from one sample, sequenced in a study of blood T cell repertoires in COVID-19 (dated by TCRdb to 2018 to 2021). Library generation was performed with the immunoSEQ multiplex PCR assay. This is the immuneACCESS table as TCRdb keeps it, with only in-frame sequences that have V and J called. A part of the clones is gone; compared with another copy, unresolved V genes explain less than half, and the rest is unexplained. This sample lists about 220,000 clones; over 80% were detected once. The top ten constitute about 7% of the sample. Sequencing was performed on PBMCs or T cells enriched from blood (not recorded which). The receptors come from a woman in her forties who had recovered from COVID-19.

The V gene is TRBV10-2, the J gene TRBJ1-4, with 7 bases fitting TRBD1. J was trimmed by 4 bases and V by 6 bases; bases with no gene match: 8. The germline V gene has CDR1 WSHSY and CDR2 SAAADI. This CDR3 has 15 residues. The CDR3 DNA reads as TGCGCCAGCAGCGACAAGGGACAGAATAATGAAAAACTGTTTTTT. This encodes CASSDKGQNNEKLFF.

The chain joins TRBV18 to TRBJ2-5, with a tentative D call TRBD2 (5 bases). Germline V gene sequence: CDR1 KGHSH, CDR2 LQKENI. V lost 6 bases and J lost 9, with 17 bases in between. The CDR3 covers 13 residues. CDR3 DNA: TGTGCCAGCTCCTACGCCGTGAAAGCGGCCCAGTACTTC. The encoded protein is CASSYAVKAAQYF.